This passage covers 13 T cell receptor beta chains from one sample sequenced in a study of blood T cells in healthy people across ages. Through a sample-barcoded 5' primer and a J-beta primer mix, a second PCR was run for roughly 7 to 12 cycles. TCRdb re-called the 5' RACE reads with MiXCR, one entry per CDR3 protein. The sample shows approximately 790,000 distinct CDR3 sequences, around 68% of them seen only once. Sequenced input: blood. The receptors shown here come from a man aged 30 to 39 in good health.

The chain joins TRBV7-8 to TRBJ1-5; D remains ambiguous. The CDR3 runs to 16 residues. The germline CDR1 and CDR2 sequences are SGHVS and FQNEAQ. V was trimmed by 4 bases and J by 7 bases, leaving 20 bases between them. CDR3 sequence: CASSSPTYPRGQPQHF. Here the CDR3 DNA reads TGTGCCAGCAGCTCCCCGACGTACCCTCGGGGACAGCCCCAGCATTTT.

This clonotype showed up just a few times. The chain uses TRBV20-1 and TRBJ2-3, with 8 bases aligning to TRBD1. The trim removed 6 bases at V and 2 bases at J, leaving 10 bases unmatched. Looked up from germline, CDR1 is DFQATT and CDR2 is SNEGSKA (reference sequence). This CDR3 has 15 amino acids. The CDR3 is CSAGQGIVFTDTQYF. In nucleotides, the CDR3 is TGCAGTGCCGGACAGGGTATCGTTTTCACAGATACGCAGTATTTT.

This chain joins TRBV18 and TRBJ2-7; the D gene is possibly TRBD2 (6 bases). With 6 bases removed from V and 5 bases from J, the gap between germline ends came to 20 bases. CDR1 KGHSH and CDR2 LQKENI come from the germline V gene. This CDR3 has 15 amino acids. CDR3 DNA: TGTGCCAGCTCCCTCCGGATGGAGGGGAGAGACGAGCAGTACTTC. As protein: CASSLRMEGRDEQYF.

The chain carries TRBV5-1 and TRBJ1-4; TRBD1 matches 8 bases. The V gene's germline CDR1 is SGHRS and CDR2 YFSETQ. Trimming at V came to 2 bases and at J to 14 bases, leaving 8 bases not matched to a gene. The CDR3 consists of 13 residues. The CDR3 DNA follows: TGCGCCAGCAGCTTCAACATCCGGGACAGGCTGTTTTTT. Its protein product is CASSFNIRDRLFF.

The chain recombines TRBV7-2 with TRBJ1-2; perhaps TRBD1 as D (5 bases). The germline CDR1 and CDR2 sequences are SGHTA and FQGNSA. The V gene lost 4 bases and the J gene lost 4 bases, with 16 bases spanning the gap. This CDR3 contains 15 residues. The CDR3: CASSSRGRGSYGYTF. The CDR3 DNA follows: TGTGCCAGCAGCTCAAGGGGCCGGGGTTCCTATGGCTACACCTTC.

The V call is TRBV29-1, the J call TRBJ1-5, with D hard to call. V was clipped by 0 bases and J by 0 bases, with 6 bases between them. This CDR3 spans 14 amino acids. Germline values: CDR1 SQVTM, CDR2 ANQGSEA. The CDR3 nucleotides are TGCAGCGTTGAAGACGCAGATAGCAATCAGCCCCAGCATTTT. It yields the protein CSVEDADSNQPQHF. Using reference TRBV29-1 and TRBJ1-5 for the parts outside the CDR3, the full variable domain is SAVISQKPSRDICQRGTSLTIQCQVDSQVTMMFWYRQQPGQSLTLIATANQGSEATYESGFVIDKFPISRPNLTFSTLTVSNMSPEDSSIYLCSVEDADSNQPQHFGDGTRLSIL.

The rearrangement joins TRBV6-2 or TRBV6-3 to TRBJ2-7, with D perhaps TRBD2 (7 bases). With 0 bases removed from V and 4 bases from J, the gap between germline ends came to 22 bases. The germline CDR1 and CDR2 sequences are MNHEY and SVGEGT. The CDR3 length is 18 residues. The CDR3 here is CASSYSRGLARTFYEQYF. CDR3 DNA: TGTGCCAGCAGTTACTCGCGGGGGCTAGCGCGAACCTTTTACGAGCAGTACTTC.

This sequence joins TRBV20-1 and TRBJ2-7; D perhaps matches TRBD2 (6 bases). Trimming left V 6 bases short and J 0 bases short, with 12 bases between. Germline CDR1 and CDR2: DFQATT and SNEGSKA (reference sequence). This CDR3 comprises 13 residues. CDR3 loop: CSAPRGDSYEQYF. CDR3 coding DNA: TGCAGTGCCCCACGCGGGGACTCCTACGAGCAGTACTTC.

This clonotype was seen a single time. V usage is TRBV15 and J usage is TRBJ1-1; D gene uncertain. Per the germline V gene, CDR1 is LNHNV and CDR2 is YYDKDF (reference sequence). This CDR3 region has 13 residues. Trimming took off 0 bases at V and 5 bases at J, with 7 bases between the two ends. The CDR3: CATSRESRTEAFF. CDR3 coding DNA: TGTGCCACCAGCAGAGAATCGAGAACTGAAGCTTTCTTT.

The V gene is TRBV7-9, the J gene TRBJ2-7; weak D call: TRBD2 (5 bases). The CDR3 loop spans 12 amino acids. Germline V lookup: CDR1 SEHNR, CDR2 FQNEAQ (reference sequence). V lost 6 bases, J lost 2 bases, and 8 bases lay in between. CDR3 sequence (DNA): TGTGCCAGCAGTGACGGGACCTACGAGCAGTACTTC. Translation: CASSDGTYEQYF.

A few counts support this clonotype. The rearrangement uses TRBV18 and TRBJ2-7; possibly TRBD2 for D (7 bases). Germline V CDR1 and CDR2: KGHSH, LQKENI. Trimming pared 6 bases from V and 7 bases from J, leaving 13 bases between. The CDR3 runs to 12 residues. The CDR3 region is CASSRGADEQYF. CDR3 in DNA: TGTGCCAGCTCCCGGGGGGCGGATGAGCAGTACTTC.

The rearrangement uses TRBV7-2 and TRBJ2-1; the D gene is possibly TRBD1 (5 bases). Trimming took 1 base from V and 4 from J, leaving 14 bases between them. The CDR3 consists of 16 residues. In germline, CDR1 is SGHTA, CDR2 FQGNSA. CDR3 nucleotides: TGTGCCAGCAGCTTAGTTTCTCAGGGCCTATACAATGAGCAGTTCTTC. It translates to CASSLVSQGLYNEQFF.

This chain uses TRBV4-2 with TRBJ2-5; 12 nucleotides match TRBD2. Trimming took 1 base from V and 11 from J; bases not matched to a gene: 8. Germline values: CDR1 LGHNA, CDR2 YNFKEQ. The CDR3 has 15 residues. In nucleotides, the CDR3 is TGTGCCAGCAGCCAAGTGACTAGCGGGGGCAATGAGCAGTACTTC. Its protein is CASSQVTSGGNEQYF.